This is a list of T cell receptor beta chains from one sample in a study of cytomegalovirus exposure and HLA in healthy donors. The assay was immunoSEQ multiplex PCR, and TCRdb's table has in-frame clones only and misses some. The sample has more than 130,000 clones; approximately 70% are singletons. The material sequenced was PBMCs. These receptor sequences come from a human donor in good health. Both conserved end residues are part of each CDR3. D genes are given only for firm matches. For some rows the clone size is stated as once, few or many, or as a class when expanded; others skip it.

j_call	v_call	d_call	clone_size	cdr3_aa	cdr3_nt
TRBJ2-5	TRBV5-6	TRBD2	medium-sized	CASSVLAGVWSGKTQYF	TGTGCCAGCAGCGTACTAGCGGGAGTCTGGTCCGGTAAGACCCAGTACTTC
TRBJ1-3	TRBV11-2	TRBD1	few	CASSETGDGNTIYF	TGTGCCAGCAGCGAAACAGGGGACGGAAACACCATATATTTT
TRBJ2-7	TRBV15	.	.	CATSRDNRYEQYF	TGTGCCACCAGCAGAGATAATCGTTACGAGCAGTACTTC
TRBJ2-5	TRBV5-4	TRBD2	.	CATQWWLAGEETQYF	TGTGCCACACAATGGTGGCTAGCGGGAGAAGAGACCCAGTACTTC
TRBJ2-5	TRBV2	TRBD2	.	CASSPRLAGPQETQYF	TGTGCCAGCAGTCCTCGACTAGCGGGCCCTCAAGAGACCCAGTACTTC
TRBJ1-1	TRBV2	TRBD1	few	CASSRGQGAEAFF	TGTGCCAGCAGCAGAGGACAGGGCGCTGAAGCTTTCTTT
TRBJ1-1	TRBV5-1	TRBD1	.	CASSPEGAQTEAFF	TGCGCCAGCAGCCCCGAGGGGGCCCAGACTGAAGCTTTCTTT
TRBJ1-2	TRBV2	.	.	CATTGGNYGYTF	TGTGCCACCACCGGGGGGAACTATGGCTACACCTTC
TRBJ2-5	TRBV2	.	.	CASSVPRGETQYF	TGTGCCAGCAGTGTCCCTAGAGGGGAGACCCAGTACTTC
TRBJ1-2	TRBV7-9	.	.	CASSLVGSRSDGYTF	TGTGCCAGCAGCTTAGTTGGTTCTCGGAGTGATGGCTACACCTTC
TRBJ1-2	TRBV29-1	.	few	CSARSEGGYTF	TGCAGCGCCCGAAGCGAGGGTGGCTACACCTTC
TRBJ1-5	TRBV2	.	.	CASSGRDIGNQPQHF	TGTGCCAGCAGTGGACGGGACATTGGCAATCAGCCCCAGCATTTT
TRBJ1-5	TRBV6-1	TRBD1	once	CASSQGTVHSNQPQHF	TGTGCCAGCAGTCAAGGGACAGTCCATAGCAATCAGCCCCAGCATTTT
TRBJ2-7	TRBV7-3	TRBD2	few	CASSWGGSSYEQYF	TGTGCCAGCAGCTGGGGGGGGAGCTCCTACGAGCAGTACTTC
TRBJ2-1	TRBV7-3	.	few	CASSFEGYNEQFF	TGTGCCAGCAGCTTTGAGGGATACAATGAGCAGTTCTTC
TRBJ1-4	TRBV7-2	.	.	CASSLWSEGIFEKLFF	TGTGCCAGCAGCTTGTGGTCGGAGGGTATCTTTGAAAAACTGTTTTTT
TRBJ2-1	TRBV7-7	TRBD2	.	CASSKGLAGDYEQFF	TGTGCTAGCAGCAAAGGGCTAGCGGGAGATTATGAGCAGTTCTTC
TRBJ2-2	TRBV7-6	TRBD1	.	CASSLRTGSGELFF	TGTGCCAGCAGCCTCCGGACAGGGTCCGGGGAGCTGTTTTTT
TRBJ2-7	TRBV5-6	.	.	CASSPRFYEQYF	TGTGCCAGCAGCCCCCGGTTCTACGAGCAGTACTTC
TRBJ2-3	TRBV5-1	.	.	CASSFRDNTDTQYF	TGCGCCAGCAGCTTCCGGGACAACACAGATACGCAGTATTTT
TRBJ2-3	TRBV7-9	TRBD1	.	CASSRRGQPKGDTQYF	TGTGCCAGCAGCCGTCGGGGACAGCCCAAGGGAGATACGCAGTATTTT
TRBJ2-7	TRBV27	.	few	CASRLDRNYEQYF	TGTGCCAGCAGACTGGACAGAAACTACGAGCAGTACTTC
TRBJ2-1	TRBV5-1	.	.	CASSERNNYNEQFF	TGCGCCAGCAGCGAGCGGAACAACTACAATGAGCAGTTCTTC
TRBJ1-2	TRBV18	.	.	CASSPTGVTHYGYTF	TGTGCCAGCTCACCGACCGGGGTGACTCACTATGGCTACACCTTC
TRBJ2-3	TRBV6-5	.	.	CASSYGAGGTDTQYF	TGTGCCAGCAGTTACGGGGCAGGGGGGACAGATACGCAGTATTTT
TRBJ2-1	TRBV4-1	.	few	CASSQGRDQTYNEQFF	TGCGCCAGCAGCCAAGGGCGGGACCAGACCTACAATGAGCAGTTCTTC
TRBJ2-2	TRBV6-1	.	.	CASSPRKWELFF	TGTGCCAGCAGCCCGAGGAAGTGGGAGCTGTTTTTT
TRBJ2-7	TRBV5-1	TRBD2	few	CASNPGGTSGGWQYF	TGCGCCAGCAACCCGGGAGGGACTAGTGGCGGATGGCAGTACTTC
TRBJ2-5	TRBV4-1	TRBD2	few	CASSQGGLAERETQYF	TGCGCCAGCAGCCAAGGGGGACTAGCAGAAAGAGAGACCCAGTACTTC
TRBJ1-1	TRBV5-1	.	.	CASSLGQTEAFF	TGCGCCAGCAGCTTGGGGCAGACTGAAGCTTTCTTT
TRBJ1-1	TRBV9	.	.	CASSREGGTEAFF	TGTGCCAGCAGCCGGGAAGGGGGCACTGAAGCTTTCTTT
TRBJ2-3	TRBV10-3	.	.	CAIRRGTDTQYF	TGTGCCATCCGGAGGGGCACAGATACGCAGTATTTT
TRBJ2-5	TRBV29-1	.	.	CSIGQQETQYF	TGCAGCATAGGACAGCAAGAGACCCAGTACTTC
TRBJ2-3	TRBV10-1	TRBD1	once	CASSPGQDTDTQYF	TGCGCCAGCAGCCCGGGACAGGACACAGATACGCAGTATTTT
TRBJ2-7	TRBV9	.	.	CASSVGWVEGYEQYF	TGTGCCAGCAGCGTAGGATGGGTGGAGGGTTACGAGCAGTACTTC
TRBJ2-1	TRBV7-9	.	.	CASSLGANEQFF	TGTGCCAGCAGCTTAGGGGCCAATGAGCAGTTCTTC
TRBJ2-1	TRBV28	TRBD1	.	CASSRPTGDNEQFF	TGTGCCAGCAGTCGACCGACAGGGGACAATGAGCAGTTCTTC
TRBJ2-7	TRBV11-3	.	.	CASSPGLRYEQYF	TGTGCCAGCAGCCCGGGACTCCGCTACGAGCAGTACTTC
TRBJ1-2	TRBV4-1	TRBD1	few	CASSQGQGPNYGYTF	TGCGCCAGCAGCCAAGGACAGGGGCCCAACTATGGCTACACCTTC
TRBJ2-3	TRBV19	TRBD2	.	CASSVSGGLDTQYF	TGTGCCAGTAGTGTGAGCGGGGGTTTGGATACGCAGTATTTT
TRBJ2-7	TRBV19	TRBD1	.	CASSIAPEAGTGVPYEQYF	TGTGCCAGTAGTATAGCTCCTGAAGCCGGGACAGGGGTCCCCTACGAGCAGTACTTC
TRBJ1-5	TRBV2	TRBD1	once	CASSNTGASNQPQHF	TGTGCCAGCAGTAACACAGGGGCTTCGAATCAGCCCCAGCATTTT
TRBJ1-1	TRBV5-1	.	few	CASSLRRGGTEAFF	TGCGCCAGCAGCCTCCGACGGGGTGGAACTGAAGCTTTCTTT
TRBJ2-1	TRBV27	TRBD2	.	CASSDGTSGIVNEQFF	TGTGCCAGCAGCGACGGGACTAGCGGGATAGTCAATGAGCAGTTCTTC
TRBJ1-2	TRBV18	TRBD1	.	CASSPERQGPGYTF	TGTGCCAGCTCACCCGAACGACAGGGTCCTGGCTACACCTTC
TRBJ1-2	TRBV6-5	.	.	CASRTQGVGYTF	TGTGCCAGCAGAACCCAGGGTGTAGGCTACACCTTC
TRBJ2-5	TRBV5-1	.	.	CASSSPQGYAQETQYF	TGCGCCAGCAGTTCTCCTCAGGGATATGCTCAAGAGACCCAGTACTTC
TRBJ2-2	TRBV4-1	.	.	CASSQVLNTGELFF	TGCGCCAGCAGCCAAGTTCTGAACACCGGGGAGCTGTTTTTT